The entry below describes one TCR beta chain. This clonotype was seen a few times. Its antigen is still unknown. No base quality information exists; no much larger clone differs at one position. The germline V gene (reference sequence) sets CDR1 to DFQATT and CDR2 to SNEGSKA. The CDR3 runs 14 residues from the cysteine to the phenylalanine. The entry retains the CDR3 DNA only, 42 bases that are in frame from base 1. Cut back by 1 base and 5 bases, the V and J ends lie 9 bases apart. The sample comes from a study of CD8 T cells in ankylosing spondylitis (dated 2017 in TCRdb). Looking at the study overall: The study set out to find disease-linked TCR variants by profiling T cell receptor beta repertoires in ankylosing spondylitis patients and healthy donors. Samples of peripheral blood were taken, and for ankylosing spondylitis patients, synovial fluid was collected as well. The whole study cohort included 90 to 120 healthy donors and 25 ankylosing spondylitis patients.

Overall study outcomes, separate from this receptor: Significant enrichment of the disease-linked clones was reported in matched synovial fluid samples from ankylosing spondylitis patients. The disease-linked clones had a CD8+ phenotype and were found at relatively low frequencies in peripheral blood. A TCR beta motif of 8 or 9 highly homologous amino acid variants appeared characteristic of blood from ankylosing spondylitis patients. Some motif variants had previously been reported in the synovial fluid and blood of reactive arthritis patients, which suggests shared mechanisms of disease initiation.

Reads for this sample came from an Illumina HiSeq 2500. Quantitative 5'-RACE with molecular barcodes was used to prepare TCR beta libraries. Regarding the original processing steps: A new computational method based on a probabilistic model of VDJ rearrangement was used to identify disease-linked TCR variants. The public reads were reprocessed in TCRdb via fastp at Q25 and MiXCR, keeping in-frame beta chains. Merged by CDR3 protein, the rows form single entries marked with the most common genes and DNA. The V and J calls and clone size come from TCRdb's table, not from the authors' own analysis. This sample comprises about 160,000 distinct CDR3 sequences, around 17% of them detected only once. The ten largest clones add up to approximately 7.6% of the sample.

Sequenced material: blood, either unsorted or a sorted T cell fraction (not recorded which). This TCR was sampled from a male donor with ankylosing spondylitis or in good health (not recorded which). The chain is assembled from TRBV20-1 and TRBJ1-6; the D gene is not confidently resolved. The sequence in DNA is TGCAGTGCTAGAGGTGGCAGCGATAATTCACCCCTCCACTTT. Its amino acids are CSARGGSDNSPLHF.